Presented here are 28 T cell receptor beta chains from one specimen sequenced in a study of T cell responses to AZD1222 COVID-19 vaccine. Produced via immunoSEQ multiplex PCR; TCRdb's table is partial and in-frame only. In the table there are around 130,000 clones, 88% of which are singletons. Specimen: peripheral blood, collected 28 days after the second AZD1222 dose. These receptors originate from an adult who received the AZD1222 COVID-19 vaccine.

The genes are TRBV19 and TRBJ2-3; maybe TRBD2 (6 bases). The CDR3 totals 14 residues. V was shortened by 6 bases and J by 2 bases, with 12 bases between the two germline ends. Germline V lookup: CDR1 LNHDA, CDR2 SQIVND (reference sequence). The CDR3 nucleotides are TGTGCCAGTAGAATACGGGAGCTCACAGATACGCAGTATTTT. Translating gives CASRIRELTDTQYF.

The J gene is TRBJ2-1, the V gene TRBV30; TRBD2 matches at 12 bases. J lost 7 bases, V lost 4 bases, and 8 bases had no gene match. The length of the CDR3 is 15 residues. Germline CDR1 reads GTSNPN; CDR2 reads SVGIG (reference sequence). The CDR3 region is CAWTTTSGSWNEQFF. As DNA, the CDR3 is TGTGCCTGGACAACGACTAGCGGGAGTTGGAATGAGCAGTTCTTC. Filled out from reference TRBV30 and TRBJ2-1, the complete variable domain reads SQTIHQWPATLVQPVGSPLSLECTVEGTSNPNLYWYRQAAGRGLQLLFYSVGIGQISSEVPQNLSASRPQDRQFILSSKKLLLSDSGFYLCAWTTTSGSWNEQFFGPGTRLTVL.

This rearrangement joins TRBV6-5 to TRBJ2-3; D uncertain. Per the germline V gene, CDR1 is MNHEY and CDR2 is SVGAGI. V was shortened by 6 bases and J by 2 bases, with 6 bases between the two germline ends. The CDR3 is made up of 12 amino acids. This chain's CDR3 is CASSLNTDTQYF. The CDR3 DNA reads as TGTGCCAGCAGCCTGAACACAGATACGCAGTATTTT.

The chain employs TRBV19 and TRBJ1-6; 7 nucleotides agree with TRBD1. The junction had 4 bases not matched to a gene; V was cut back by 6 bases and J by 5 bases. The CDR3 has 14 amino acids. The germline V gene encodes CDR1 LNHDA and CDR2 SQIVND (reference sequence). The CDR3, as DNA: TGTGCCAGTAGCCGGGACAGCAATAATTCACCCCTCCACTTT. Protein product: CASSRDSNNSPLHF.

V is TRBV24-1 and J is TRBJ2-7; no definite D call. The germline gives CDR1 KGHDR, CDR2 SFDVKD. The CDR3 sequence is 12 residues long. Trimming pared 4 bases from V and 3 bases from J, leaving 6 bases between. CDR3 in DNA: TGTGCCACCAGTGACGCCTACTACGAGCAGTACTTC. Translation: CATSDAYYEQYF.

The chain is built from TRBV7-9 and TRBJ1-2, with a weak D call TRBD1 (6 bases). The CDR3 has 16 amino acids. The germline gives CDR1 SEHNR, CDR2 FQNEAQ (reference sequence). The V gene lost 6 bases and the J gene lost 6 bases, with 23 bases spanning the gap. The CDR3 nucleotides are TGTGCCAGCAGTCCACCCACTACAGGGAAACTTAATGGCTACACCTTC. Translating gives CASSPPTTGKLNGYTF.

The CDR3, as DNA: TGTGCCAGCAGCCTACGCGGGACAGGGATAGCTGAGCAGTTCTTC. It encodes CASSLRGTGIAEQFF. The V gene is TRBV6-5, the J gene TRBJ2-1; 9 bases match TRBD1. This CDR3 region has 15 residues. Germline CDR1 MNHEY, CDR2 SVGAGI. The ends lost 6 bases at V and 9 bases at J; junction bases unmatched: 12.

The chain links TRBV30 to TRBJ2-1; 9 nucleotides agree with TRBD2. The CDR3 is 14 residues long. The germline V gene has CDR1 GTSNPN and CDR2 SVGIG (reference sequence). V was pared by 7 bases and J by 7 bases, with 11 bases of the junction left unmatched. In DNA, the CDR3 is TGTGCCTCTCCCGGCGGGGGGGGCCGTAATGAGCAGTTCTTC. Its protein product is CASPGGGGRNEQFF.

V is TRBV11-2 and J is TRBJ1-2, with D possibly TRBD1 on 5 matching bases. Germline V gene sequence: CDR1 SGHAT, CDR2 FQNNGV. The CDR3 is 16 amino acids. V was pared by 4 bases and J by 2 bases, with 17 bases between. CDR3 residues: CASSSLKGRGNYGYTF. CDR3 bases: TGTGCCAGCAGCTCCTTAAAGGGACGCGGAAACTATGGCTACACCTTC.

The rearrangement uses TRBV9 and TRBJ1-4, with D possibly being TRBD1 (5 bases). V lost 3 bases and J 5 bases, leaving 11 bases between the germline ends. Per germline, CDR1 SGDLS and CDR2 YYNGEE. This CDR3 is built from 14 residues. In DNA form, the CDR3 reads TGTGCCAGCAGCGCCGGGACTCAAAATGAAAAACTGTTTTTT. It codes for CASSAGTQNEKLFF. Drawing the rest from reference TRBV9 and TRBJ1-4, the complete variable domain is DSGVTQTPKHLITATGQRVTLRCSPRSGDLSVYWYQQSLDQGLQFLIQYYNGEERAKGNILERFSAQQFPDLHSELNLSSLELGDSALYFCASSAGTQNEKLFFGSGTQLSVL.

This chain links TRBV7-9 with TRBJ1-5; no clear D gene. CDR3 size: 16 residues. Trimming shortened V by 1 base and J by 0 bases, and 10 bases separated the two germline ends. The germline CDR1 and CDR2 sequences are SEHNR and FQNEAQ (reference sequence). The CDR3 DNA reads as TGTGCCAGCAGCTTAGGAACGGGCCGTAGCAATCAGCCCCAGCATTTT. The encoded protein is CASSLGTGRSNQPQHF.

The CDR3 loop is CASSQDEGGGQPQHF. In DNA, the CDR3 is TGCGCCAGCAGCCAAGATGAAGGGGGCGGTCAGCCCCAGCATTTT. The rearrangement links TRBV4-1 to TRBJ1-5; 7 bases agree with TRBD1. Unmatched junction bases numbered 5, after V lost 0 bases and J lost 6 bases. The CDR3 totals 15 residues. Germline loops: CDR1 MGHRA, CDR2 YSYEKL.

This sequence joins TRBV27 and TRBJ2-7, with a possible D match to TRBD1 (5 bases). V lost 5 bases to trimming and J lost 3 bases, with 14 bases between them. Germline lookup yields CDR1 MNHEY and CDR2 SMNVEV (reference sequence). The CDR3 extends over 14 amino acids. CDR3 protein: CASSPQGLGYEQYF. In nucleotides, the CDR3 is TGTGCCAGCAGTCCGCAGGGATTGGGCTACGAGCAGTACTTC.

The chain joins TRBV24-1 to TRBJ2-7, with 11 bases lining up with TRBD1. Germline trimming cut 3 bases from V and 5 bases from J; bases unmatched to any gene: 8. Looked up from germline, CDR1 is KGHDR and CDR2 is SFDVKD. The CDR3 is 16 amino acids. The chain's CDR3 is CATSDGGQGALDEQYF. The CDR3, as DNA: TGTGCCACCAGTGATGGTGGACAGGGGGCGTTGGACGAGCAGTACTTC.

CDR3 in DNA: TGTGCCAGCAGCTTGTCGCGGGGGGACCAAGAGACCCAGTACTTC. Amino acid sequence: CASSLSRGDQETQYF. The gene calls are TRBV5-4 and TRBJ2-5; TRBD2 aligns across 8 bases. Trimming removed 1 base from V and 0 bases from J; junction bases left unmatched: 2. Germline CDR1 SGHNT, CDR2 YYREEE (reference sequence). This CDR3 spans 15 amino acids.

This clone was seen only a few times. The genes are TRBV19 and TRBJ2-1; 7 bases line up with TRBD2. Germline V CDR1 and CDR2: LNHDA, SQIVND (reference sequence). CDR3 length: 13 amino acids. V lost 6 bases to trimming and J lost 5 bases; unmatched junction nucleotides: 4. In DNA form, the CDR3 reads TGTGCCAGTAGCCCCGGGACTAACAATGAGCAGTTCTTC. Translating gives CASSPGTNNEQFF.

The chain couples TRBV19 to TRBJ2-3; 9 bases fit TRBD2. CDR3 length: 17 amino acids. Germline lookup yields CDR1 LNHDA and CDR2 SQIVND (reference sequence). V lost 4 bases, J lost 4 bases, and 12 bases stayed unmatched. CDR3 coding DNA: TGTGCCAGTAGTACCCCCCGACTAGCGGTAACGGCAGATACGCAGTATTTT. Residues: CASSTPRLAVTADTQYF.

The chain links TRBV4-2 to TRBJ2-2, with D unresolved. Trimming pared 0 bases from V and 6 bases from J, leaving 5 bases between. The CDR3 runs 13 residues. Germline CDR1 and CDR2: LGHNA and YNFKEQ. The CDR3 nucleotides are TGTGCCAGCAGCCAAGAACCGGCCGGGGAGCTGTTTTTT. It codes for CASSQEPAGELFF.

The V gene is TRBV9, the J gene TRBJ1-3, with a weak D call TRBD1 (6 bases). Per germline, CDR1 SGDLS and CDR2 YYNGEE. This CDR3 has 17 amino acids. The ends were cut back, 4 bases at V and 1 base at J, with 18 bases in the middle. In DNA, the CDR3 is TGTGCCAGCAGCTACGGCGCGGGGGGCGAGTCTGGAAACACCATATATTTT. Protein product: CASSYGAGGESGNTIYF.

The CDR3 coding sequence is TGTGCCAGCAGCCAGCAGGTTCCAGCAATTTCACCCCTCCACTTT. Encoded protein: CASSQQVPAISPLHF. The genes are TRBV5-4 and TRBJ1-6; D remains unclear. Germline lookup yields CDR1 SGHNT and CDR2 YYREEE (reference sequence). V lost 4 bases and J lost 9, with 17 bases in between. This CDR3 region has 15 residues.

The chain employs TRBV7-2 and TRBJ2-3; D ambiguous. Germline CDR1 reads SGHTA; CDR2 reads FQGNSA. V gave up 4 bases and J gave up 2 bases, with 7 bases separating them. The CDR3 has 13 amino acids. The CDR3 DNA reads as TGTGCCAGCAGCTCTCGTACCACAGATACGCAGTATTTT. Protein product: CASSSRTTDTQYF.

The J gene is TRBJ2-2, the V gene TRBV24-1; perhaps TRBD2 as D (5 bases). The ends were cut back, 12 bases at V and 6 bases at J, with 16 bases in the middle. CDR3 length: 13 residues. Germline values: CDR1 KGHDR, CDR2 SFDVKD. The CDR3 DNA follows: TGTGCCTTCCGTCCGAGGGTGCCCGGGGAGCTGTTTTTT. As protein: CAFRPRVPGELFF.

The chain combines TRBV5-8 with TRBJ1-3; D unclear. Trimming stripped 5 bases from V and 2 bases from J, with 11 bases between. Germline V lookup: CDR1 SGHTS, CDR2 YDEGEE. The CDR3 length is 14 residues. The CDR3 DNA follows: TGTGCCAGCAGGTTGTCCGGGACTGGAAACACCATATATTTT. Translating gives CASRLSGTGNTIYF.

The chain recombines TRBV10-3 with TRBJ1-2, with D possibly TRBD1 on 5 matching bases. CDR3 length: 11 residues. The germline V and J ends were trimmed by 8 bases and 4 bases, with 8 bases remaining between them. Germline V CDR1 and CDR2: ENHRY, SYGVKD. The CDR3 loop reads CAIAGPYGYTF. The CDR3 nucleotides are TGTGCCATCGCAGGGCCCTATGGCTACACCTTC.

The chain is built from TRBV19 and TRBJ2-7, with a possible D match to TRBD2 (6 bases). In germline, CDR1 is LNHDA, CDR2 SQIVND (reference sequence). This CDR3 region has 13 residues. Between the trimmed V and J ends, which lost 4 bases and 3 bases, there was a span of 10 bases. The CDR3 loop reads CASSTSVDYEQYF. The CDR3 region has the DNA TGTGCCAGTAGTACTAGCGTAGACTACGAGCAGTACTTC.

V is TRBV19 and J is TRBJ1-2, with D unresolved. The V end was cut by 7 bases, the J end by 0 bases, with 15 bases between. The CDR3 has 15 residues. CDR1 LNHDA and CDR2 SQIVND come from the germline V gene (reference sequence). The CDR3 reads CASTKSREANYGYTF. The CDR3 DNA reads TGTGCCAGTACGAAGTCAAGAGAAGCTAACTATGGCTACACCTTC.

This rearrangement joins TRBV28 to TRBJ1-4; 11 nucleotides agree with TRBD1. The germline gives CDR1 MDHEN, CDR2 SYDVKM. CDR3 length equals 16 residues. V lost 5 bases and J lost 4; bases outside the gene matches: 6. This CDR3 is CASSGQGAIDNEKLFF. The DNA of the CDR3 is TGTGCCAGCAGTGGACAGGGGGCGATCGATAATGAAAAACTGTTTTTT. The variable domain in full, with the rest retrieved from reference TRBV28 and TRBJ1-4, is DVKVTQSSRYLVKRTGEKVFLECVQDMDHENMFWYRQDPGLGLRLIYFSYDVKMKEKGDIPEGYSVSREKKERFSLILESASTNQTSMYLCASSGQGAIDNEKLFFGSGTQLSVL.

This sequence joins TRBV18 and TRBJ2-7; 8 nucleotides line up with TRBD1. V lost 5 bases, J lost 2 bases, and 5 bases stayed unmatched. The germline V gene has CDR1 KGHSH and CDR2 LQKENI. The CDR3 spans 14 residues. CDR3 loop: CASSAGQGPYEQYF. Here the CDR3 DNA reads TGTGCCAGCTCAGCTGGACAGGGCCCCTACGAGCAGTACTTC.